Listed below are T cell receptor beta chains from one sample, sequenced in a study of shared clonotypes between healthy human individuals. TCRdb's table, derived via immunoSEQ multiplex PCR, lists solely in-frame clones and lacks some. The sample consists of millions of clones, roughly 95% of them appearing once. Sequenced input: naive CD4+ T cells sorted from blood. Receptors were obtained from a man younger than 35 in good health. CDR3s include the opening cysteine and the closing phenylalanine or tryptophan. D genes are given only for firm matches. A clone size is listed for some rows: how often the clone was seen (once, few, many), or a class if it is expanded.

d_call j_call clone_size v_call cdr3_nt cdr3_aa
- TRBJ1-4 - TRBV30 TGTGCCTGGACTCCGGGGGCGGGCGAAAAACTGTTTTTT CAWTPGAGEKLFF
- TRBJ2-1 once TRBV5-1 TGCGCCAGCACCGGAGGGAATGAGCAGTTCTTC CASTGGNEQFF
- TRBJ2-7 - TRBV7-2 TGTGCCAGCAGCTTAGGGAGGGCGTACGAGCAGTACTTC CASSLGRAYEQYF
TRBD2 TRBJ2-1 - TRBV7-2 TGTGCCAGCAGCGCTCTAGCGGGGTATTTGGAGTTCTTC CASSALAGYLEFF
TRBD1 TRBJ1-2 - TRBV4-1 TGCGCCAGGCATAAACAGGGGGCGCACTATGGCTACACCTTC CARHKQGAHYGYTF
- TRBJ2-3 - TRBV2 TGTGCCAGCACCCCTTTACAGCCCGCCAGGGACAGCACAGATACGCAGTATTTT CASTPLQPARDSTDTQYF
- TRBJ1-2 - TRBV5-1 TGCGCCAGCAGCTTGATAAGGGAAGGAGGCTACACCTTC CASSLIREGGYTF
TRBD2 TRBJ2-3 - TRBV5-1 TGCGCCACCCGGACTAGCGGGAAAGGGACAGATACGCAGTATTTT CATRTSGKGTDTQYF
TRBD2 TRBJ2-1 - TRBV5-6 TGTGCCAGCAGCTTAGTTGCGGGGGGCATCAATGAGCAGTTCTTC CASSLVAGGINEQFF
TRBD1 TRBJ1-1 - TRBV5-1 TGCGCCAGCAGCGAACAGGGGGCCAACACTGAAGCTTTCTTT CASSEQGANTEAFF
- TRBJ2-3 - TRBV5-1 TGCGCCAGCAGCTTGGCCTTAGCGGGCACAGATACGCAGTATTTT CASSLALAGTDTQYF
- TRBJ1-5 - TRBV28 TGTGCCAGCAGTTTAAATGGGGGGGGGCAGCCCCAGCATTTT CASSLNGGGQPQHF
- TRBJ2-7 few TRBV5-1 TGCGCCAGCAGCTTGGGTCAGGACTACGAGCAGTACTTC CASSLGQDYEQYF
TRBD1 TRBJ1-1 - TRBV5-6 TGTGCCAGCAGCTCCACAGGGGGGAACACTGAAGCTTTCTTT CASSSTGGNTEAFF
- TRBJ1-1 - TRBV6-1 TGTGCCAGCAGTGGAGACTTTGCGATGAACACTGAAGCTTTCTTT CASSGDFAMNTEAFF
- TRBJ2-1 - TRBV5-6 TGTGCCAGCACAAGAGGGGGGAATGAGCAGTTCTTC CASTRGGNEQFF
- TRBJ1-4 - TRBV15 TGTGCCACCAGCAGGACAGCAACTAATGAAAAACTGTTTTTT CATSRTATNEKLFF
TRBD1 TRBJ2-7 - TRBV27 TGTGCCAGCGGTTTTAACAGGGGGGACGGCGAGCAGTACTTC CASGFNRGDGEQYF
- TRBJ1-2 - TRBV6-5 TGTGCCAGCAGTTACGGGGGCGCGGTGGGCTATGGCTACACCTTC CASSYGGAVGYGYTF
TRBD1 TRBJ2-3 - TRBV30 TGTGCCTGGAGAAGGACAGGTTCAGGGGATACGCAGTATTTT CAWRRTGSGDTQYF
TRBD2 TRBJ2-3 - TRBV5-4 TGTGCCAGCAGCCTCAAGCGGGGTGGCACAGATACGCAGTATTTT CASSLKRGGTDTQYF
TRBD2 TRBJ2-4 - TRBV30 TGTGCCTGGAGTGTACGAGCGGGGAGTGTATGGTACTTC CAWSVRAGSVWYF
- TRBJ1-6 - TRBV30 TGTGCCTGGAGTGTACGAGGGAGAGGACGTTTAACATCCCTCCACTTT CAWSVRGRGRLTSLHF
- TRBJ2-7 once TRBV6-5 TGTGCCAGCAGCCGCCTCGGACGGGCTCCTGAGCAGTACTTC CASSRLGRAPEQYF
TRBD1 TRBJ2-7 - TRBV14 TGTGCCAGCAGCCGTTACCGGGACAGCTCCTACGAGCAGTACTTC CASSRYRDSSYEQYF
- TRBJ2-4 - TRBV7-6 TGTGCCAGCAGCCCTTGGGGGTCAGGGTCCAAAAACATTCAGTACTTC CASSPWGSGSKNIQYF
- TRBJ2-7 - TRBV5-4 TGTGCCAGCAGCTTACCGGCAGGGGGGATCTACGAGCAGTACTTC CASSLPAGGIYEQYF